This entry lists 8 T cell receptor beta chains sequenced from one sample in a study of blood T cells in healthy people across ages. A sample-barcoded 5' primer and a J-beta primer mix were used in a second PCR of about 6 to 12 cycles. TCRdb analysed the 5' RACE reads with MiXCR anew, one entry per CDR3 protein. The sample carries 850,000 to 1,100,000 distinct CDR3 sequences, 35% to 40% recorded once. Sequencing used blood. The receptors derive from a man aged 18 to 29 in good health.

J is TRBJ1-2 and V is TRBV6-6; D ambiguous. In germline, CDR1 is MNHNY, CDR2 SVGAGI (reference sequence). The CDR3 length is 11 residues. Trimming removed 5 bases at V and 6 bases at J, with 7 bases between. In DNA form, the CDR3 reads TGTGCCAGCAGTACGAGGGATGGCTACACCTTC. Protein product: CASSTRDGYTF.

This clonotype was counted only a few times. The genes are TRBV6-2 or TRBV6-3 and TRBJ1-1; possibly TRBD1 for D (6 bases). The V end was cut by 7 bases, the J end by 3 bases, with 18 bases between. CDR3 size: 15 residues. Germline loops: CDR1 MNHEY, CDR2 SVGEGT. CDR3 protein: CASTNPRQAYTEAFF. The CDR3 DNA is TGTGCCAGCACCAACCCACGACAGGCATACACTGAAGCTTTCTTT.

V is TRBV7-9 and J is TRBJ1-1; 7 nucleotides align to TRBD1. V lost 4 bases and J lost 0; bases outside the gene matches: 5. Per the germline V gene, CDR1 is SEHNR and CDR2 is FQNEAQ (reference sequence). The CDR3 has 15 amino acids. CDR3 loop: CASSSMTGLNTEAFF. In DNA form, the CDR3 reads TGTGCCAGCAGCTCTATGACAGGGTTGAACACTGAAGCTTTCTTT.

The V call is TRBV20-1, the J call TRBJ1-1, with 11 bases identical to TRBD1. Germline loops: CDR1 DFQATT, CDR2 SNEGSKA (reference sequence). J lost 5 bases, V lost 3 bases, and 5 bases had no gene match. The CDR3 contains 14 residues. Written as DNA, the CDR3 is TGCAGTGCTAGTAGGGACAGGGGGGCAACTGAAGCTTTCTTT. It yields the protein CSASRDRGATEAFF.

The rearrangement uses TRBV7-2 and TRBJ2-5; D is undetermined. The CDR3 sequence is 13 residues long. The germline gives CDR1 SGHTA, CDR2 FQGNSA. Trimming left V 3 bases short and J 4 bases short, with 9 bases between. CDR3 DNA sequence: TGTGCCAGCAGCTTCGCCCCAGGAGAGACCCAGTACTTC. As protein: CASSFAPGETQYF. Based on the CDR3 plus reference TRBV7-2 and TRBJ2-5, the full variable domain is GAGVSQSPSNKVTEKGKDVELRCDPISGHTALYWYRQSLGQGLEFLIYFQGNSAPDKSGLPSDRFSAERTGGSVSTLTIQRTQQEDSAVYLCASSFAPGETQYFGPGTRLLVL.

This clonotype was observed a few times. The gene calls are TRBV3-1 and TRBJ2-3; D may be TRBD2 (5 bases). This CDR3 spans 17 amino acids. Trimming stripped 0 bases from V and 0 bases from J, with 13 bases between. CDR1 and CDR2 from the germline V gene are LGHDT and YNNKEL (reference sequence). CDR3 nucleotides: TGTGCCAGCAGCCAAGAGGGGAGCCACATTAGCACAGATACGCAGTATTTT. Translation: CASSQEGSHISTDTQYF.

This clonotype was seen more than once but under ten times. The chain's CDR3 is CASSKGGGNQPQHF. In DNA, the CDR3 is TGTGCCAGCAGCAAAGGAGGGGGCAATCAGCCCCAGCATTTT. The J gene is TRBJ1-5, the V gene TRBV7-9, with a weak D call TRBD1 (5 bases). The V end lost 5 bases, the J end lost 2 bases, and 10 bases lay between the germline ends. CDR3 length: 14 residues. The germline gives CDR1 SEHNR, CDR2 FQNEAQ (reference sequence). Drawing the rest from reference TRBV7-9 and TRBJ1-5, the complete variable domain is DTGVSQNPRHKITKRGQNVTFRCDPISEHNRLYWYRQTLGQGPEFLTYFQNEAQLEKSRLLSDRFSAERPKGSFSTLEIQRTEQGDSAMYLCASSKGGGNQPQHFGDGTRLSIL.

This clonotype was seen a few times. V gene TRBV12-5 combines with J gene TRBJ1-1; TRBD1 matches 7 bases. V was clipped by 2 bases and J by 5 bases; unmatched bases: 11. In germline, CDR1 is LGHNT, CDR2 FRNRAP. The CDR3 consists of 16 residues. The CDR3 coding sequence is TGTGCTAGTGGTTTGCCCCGGGACAGTTATCCTACTGAAGCTTTCTTT. Residues: CASGLPRDSYPTEAFF. Based on the CDR3 plus reference TRBV12-5 and TRBJ1-1, the full variable domain is DARVTQTPRHKVTEMGQEVTMRCQPILGHNTVFWYRQTMMQGLELLAYFRNRAPLDDSGMPKDRFSAEMPDATLATLKIQPSEPRDSAVYFCASGLPRDSYPTEAFFGQGTRLTVV.